The clone carrying this T cell receptor (beta chain) was seen once. Per the authors' pipeline: Quantification of nucleated cells was approximated via reference gene primer amplification. Profiling relied on immunoSEQ multiplex PCR, and the TCRdb table lists in-frame clones only, not all of them. The D gene and trimming were derived from the DNA, and the V and J assignments and clone size from that table. The data contain about 200,000 clones, 80% to 95% of them singletons. This sample stems from a study of blood T cell repertoires in COVID-19. Across the study: PBMCs, B-cell-depleted T cells, or T cells were the source of the cDNA or gDNA that made up the material.

Sequenced input: peripheral blood. The source of this sequence is a man aged 50 to 60 with acute or convalescent COVID-19.

CDR3 sequence: CASSRPGQGASGNTIYF. The CDR3 DNA reads TGTGCCAGCAGCAGACCCGGACAGGGGGCTTCTGGAAACACCATATATTTT. The chain carries TRBV5-6 and TRBJ1-3, with 11 bases matching TRBD1. The CDR3 runs 17 residues. The V and J ends lost 4 bases and 1 base, in that order; junction bases with no gene match: 7. Germline values: CDR1 SGHDT, CDR2 YYEEEE.